The subject of this entry is one TCR beta chain. V lost 11 bases to trimming and J lost 4 bases; unmatched junction nucleotides: 5. Germline V gene sequence: CDR1 MNHNS, CDR2 SASEGT. The CDR3 spans 12 residues. These data belong to a study of T cell changes during pregnancy in multiple sclerosis. The table came from immunoSEQ multiplex PCR; TCRdb's copy has only in-frame clones and leaves some out. Here the sample spans around 30,000 clones, approximately 90% being singletons. The specimen was CD4+ T cells from peripheral blood mononuclear cells, collected in the first trimester of pregnancy. The receptor was derived from a female donor with multiple sclerosis, enrolled in a pregnancy study. The V call is TRBV6-1, the J call TRBJ2-1; 7 bases match TRBD1. The CDR3 nucleotides are TGTGCCTCCAACAGGGGTTACAATGAGCAGTTCTTC. Its translation is CASNRGYNEQFF.